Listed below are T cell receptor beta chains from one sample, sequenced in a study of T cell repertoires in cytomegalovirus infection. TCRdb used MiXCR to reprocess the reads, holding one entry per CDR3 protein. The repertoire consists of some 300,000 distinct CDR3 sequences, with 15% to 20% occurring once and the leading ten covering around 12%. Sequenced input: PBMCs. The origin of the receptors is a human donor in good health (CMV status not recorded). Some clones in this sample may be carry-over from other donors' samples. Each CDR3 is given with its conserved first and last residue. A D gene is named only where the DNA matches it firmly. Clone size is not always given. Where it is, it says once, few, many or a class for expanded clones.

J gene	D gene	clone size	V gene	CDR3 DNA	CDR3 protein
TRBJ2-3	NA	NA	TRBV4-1	TGCGCCAGCAGCCAAGGGGTATCGGGGGTTGGCACAGATACGCAGTATTTT	CASSQGVSGVGTDTQYF
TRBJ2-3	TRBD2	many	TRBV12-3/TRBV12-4	TGTGCCAGCAGCTTAACTAGCGGGGGGATCCCAGATACGCAGTATTTT	CASSLTSGGIPDTQYF
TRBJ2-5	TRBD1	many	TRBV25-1	TGTGCCAGCAGTGAATTTGGGACAGGGTACCAAGAGACCCAGTACTTC	CASSEFGTGYQETQYF
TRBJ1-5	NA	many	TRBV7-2	TGTGCCAGCAGCTTTGGGGGGCAGCCCCAGCATTTT	CASSFGGQPQHF
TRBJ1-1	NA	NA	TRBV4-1	TGCGCCAGCAGCCAATTTTACAGAAACACTGAAGCTTTCTTT	CASSQFYRNTEAFF
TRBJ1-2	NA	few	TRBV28	TGTGCCGGGGGTCCAGGCATTAACTATGGCTACACCTTC	CAGGPGINYGYTF
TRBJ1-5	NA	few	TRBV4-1	TGCGCCAGCAGCCAAGTCGGCAGAAGCAATCAGCCCCAGCATTTT	CASSQVGRSNQPQHF
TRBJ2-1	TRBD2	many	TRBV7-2	TGTGCCAGCAGCAGCCGTAGCGGGGGGGCCGTCTATGAGCAGTTCTTC	CASSSRSGGAVYEQFF
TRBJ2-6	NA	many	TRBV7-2	TGTGCCAGCAGCGTCGATCCCTCTGGGGCCAACGTCCTGACTTTC	CASSVDPSGANVLTF
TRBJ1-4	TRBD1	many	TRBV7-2	TGTGCCAGCAGCTTAGACTTGGGGACAGGTTCGGAAAAACTGTTTTTT	CASSLDLGTGSEKLFF
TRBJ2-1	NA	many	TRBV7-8	TGTGCCAGCAGCTTATTACCGCTCTACAATGAGCAGTTCTTC	CASSLLPLYNEQFF
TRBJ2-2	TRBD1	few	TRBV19	TGTGCCAGCCGGGACAGGCAAGGGAACGGGGAGCTGTTTTTT	CASRDRQGNGELFF
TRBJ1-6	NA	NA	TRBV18	TGTGCCAGCTCACCGATGGGAGGGAATAATTCACCCCTCCACTTT	CASSPMGGNNSPLHF
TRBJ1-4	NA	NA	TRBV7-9	TGTGCCAGCAGCGGGACCCCGAAGGGGATTAATGAAAAACTGTTTTTT	CASSGTPKGINEKLFF
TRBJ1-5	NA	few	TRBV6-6	TGTGCCAGCAGTTACCCCGGCCCAAGGCAGCCCCAGCATTTT	CASSYPGPRQPQHF
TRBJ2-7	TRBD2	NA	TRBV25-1	TGTGCCAGCAGTGAATGGGGTAGCGGGGGATCCTACGAGCAGTACTTC	CASSEWGSGGSYEQYF
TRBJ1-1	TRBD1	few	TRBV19	TGTGCCAGTAGTACAGGGGGCGGAATCGAGACTGAAGCTTTCTTT	CASSTGGGIETEAFF
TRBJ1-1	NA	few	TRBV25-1	TGTGCCAGCAGTGAATGGGGAGTGGGCACTGAAGCTTTCTTT	CASSEWGVGTEAFF
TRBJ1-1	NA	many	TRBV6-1	TGTGCCAGCAGGTACAAGCAACTGGACACTGAAGCTTTCTTT	CASRYKQLDTEAFF
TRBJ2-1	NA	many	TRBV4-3	TGCGCCAGCAGCCAATTATCTTGGACAGAGGGCAATGAGCAGTTCTTC	CASSQLSWTEGNEQFF
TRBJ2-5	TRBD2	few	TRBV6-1	TGTGCCAGCAGTGAAGGGGGCGGGAGGGTAAAGACCCAGTACTTC	CASSEGGGRVKTQYF
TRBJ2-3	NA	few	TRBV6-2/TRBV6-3	TGTGCCAGCAGTTACTCGATCTCCTCGGTTAGCACAGATACGCAGTATTTT	CASSYSISSVSTDTQYF
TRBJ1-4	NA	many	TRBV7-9	TGTGCCAGCAGCTGGGGCGTAGACATCACAACTAATGAAAAACTGTTTTTT	CASSWGVDITTNEKLFF
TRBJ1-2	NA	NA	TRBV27	TGTGCCAGCGGGACGGATGGGGCCGCGGCCGCACTATATGGCTACACCTTC	CASGTDGAAAALYGYTF
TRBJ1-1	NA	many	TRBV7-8	TGTGCCAGCAGCTTAGCGAAACATATGAACACTGAAGCTTTCTTT	CASSLAKHMNTEAFF
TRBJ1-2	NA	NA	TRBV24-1	TGTGCCACCAGTGAAGGGTCCTATGGCTACACCTTC	CATSEGSYGYTF
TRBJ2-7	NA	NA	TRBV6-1	TGTGCCAGCAGTCCATACGCAGGGCCCTACGAGCAGTACTTC	CASSPYAGPYEQYF
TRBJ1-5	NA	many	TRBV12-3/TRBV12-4	TGTGCCAGCAGCCCCTCGGGGGCGAGCAATCAGCCCCAGCATTTT	CASSPSGASNQPQHF
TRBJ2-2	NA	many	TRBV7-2	TGTGCCAGCAGCTTAGATGGGACCACCGGGGAGCTGTTTTTT	CASSLDGTTGELFF
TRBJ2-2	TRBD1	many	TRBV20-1	TGCAGTGCTAGAGCGAGTGGACAGGGAAACACCGGGGAGCTGTTTTTT	CSARASGQGNTGELFF
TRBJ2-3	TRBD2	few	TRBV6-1	TGTGCCAGCAGACCCGGGACTAGCGGGGGGGGGGCTGGGACGCAGTATTTT	CASRPGTSGGGAGTQYF
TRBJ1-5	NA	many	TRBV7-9	TGTGCCAGCAGTCAGGGGAGCAATCAGCCCCAGCATTTT	CASSQGSNQPQHF
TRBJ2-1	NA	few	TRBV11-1	TGTGCCAGCAGCAAAACCGCCAGTAATGGTGAGCAGTTCTTC	CASSKTASNGEQFF
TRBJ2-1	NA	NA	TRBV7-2	TGTGCCAGCAGCTCCTCCGGGAGAATATACAATGAGCAGTTCTTC	CASSSSGRIYNEQFF
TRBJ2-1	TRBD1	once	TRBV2	TGTGCCAGCAGGAGGGCGGGACAGGGTCCCAATGAGCAGTTCTTC	CASRRAGQGPNEQFF
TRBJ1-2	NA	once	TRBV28	TGTGCCAGCAGTTTCCGGGGGGCTGGCGGCTACACCTTC	CASSFRGAGGYTF
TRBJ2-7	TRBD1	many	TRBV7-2	TGTGCCAGCAGCTTTCGGGACAGGGACGAGCAGTACTTC	CASSFRDRDEQYF
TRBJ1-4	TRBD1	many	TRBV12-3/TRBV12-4	TGTGCCAGCAGCCCCCCCGGGACAGTTGAAAAACTGTTTTTT	CASSPPGTVEKLFF
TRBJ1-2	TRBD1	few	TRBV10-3	TGTGCCATCAGGAACCCAACGACAGGGCGGTCAGGAGGCTACACCTTC	CAIRNPTTGRSGGYTF
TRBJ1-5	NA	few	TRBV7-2	TGTGCCAGCAGCTTAGCGAGCAGCAATCAGCCCCAGCATTTT	CASSLASSNQPQHF
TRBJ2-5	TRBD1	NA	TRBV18	TGTGCCAGCTCACGGGACAGGCCTCCCCAAGAGACCCAGTACTTC	CASSRDRPPQETQYF